Many counts were recorded for the clone carrying this TCR beta chain. Antigen unknown. This sample stems from a study of early T cells in non-severe SARS-CoV-2 infection. Study summary: Sequenced bulk RNA came from whole blood that was unsorted, and chains were unpaired.

The V gene's germline CDR1 is KGHDR and CDR2 SFDVKD. This CDR3 has 14 amino acids. Between the trimmed V and J ends, which lost 5 bases and 5 bases, there was a span of 12 bases. Attachment of unique molecular identifiers to individual cDNA molecules was performed. In TCRdb, the 5' RACE reads were re-called with MiXCR into one record per CDR3 protein. The table shows about 89,000 distinct CDR3 sequences, with roughly 17% occurring only once. Study-wide points: VDJdb-based annotation leaned toward anti-spike CD8 responses and missed private and CD4 specificities.

The material sequenced was whole blood, taken at baseline. The chain couples TRBV24-1 to TRBJ1-5; D possibly corresponds to TRBD1 (5 bases). The receptor was isolated from an adult who was a healthcare worker with PCR-confirmed SARS-CoV-2 infection or an uninfected control (not recorded which). Here the CDR3 reads CATSGGRTDQPQHF. DNA of the CDR3: TGTGCCACCAGTGGGGGCAGGACTGATCAGCCCCAGCATTTT.